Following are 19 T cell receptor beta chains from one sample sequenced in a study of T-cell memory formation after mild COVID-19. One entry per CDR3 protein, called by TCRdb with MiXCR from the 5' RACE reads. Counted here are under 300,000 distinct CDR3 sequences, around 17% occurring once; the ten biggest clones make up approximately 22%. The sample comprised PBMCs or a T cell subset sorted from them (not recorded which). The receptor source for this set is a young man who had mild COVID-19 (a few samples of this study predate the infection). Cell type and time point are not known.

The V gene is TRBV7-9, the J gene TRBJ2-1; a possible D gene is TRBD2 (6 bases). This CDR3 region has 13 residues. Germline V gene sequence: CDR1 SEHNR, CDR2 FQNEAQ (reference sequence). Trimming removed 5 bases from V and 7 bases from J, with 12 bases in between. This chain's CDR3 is CASSPGRTNEQFF. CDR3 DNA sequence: TGTGCCAGCAGCCCAGGGAGGACGAATGAGCAGTTCTTC.

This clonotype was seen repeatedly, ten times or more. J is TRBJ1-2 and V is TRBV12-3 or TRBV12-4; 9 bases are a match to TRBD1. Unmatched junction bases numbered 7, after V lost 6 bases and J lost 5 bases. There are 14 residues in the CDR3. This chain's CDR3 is CASRSQGAQYGYTF. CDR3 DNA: TGTGCCAGCAGATCACAGGGGGCACAATATGGCTACACCTTC.

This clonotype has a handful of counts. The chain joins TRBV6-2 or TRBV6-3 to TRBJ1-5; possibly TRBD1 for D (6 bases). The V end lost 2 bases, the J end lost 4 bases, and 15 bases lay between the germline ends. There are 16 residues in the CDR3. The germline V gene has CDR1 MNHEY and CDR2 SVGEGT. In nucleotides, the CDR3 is TGTGCCAGCAGTTACCGTTGGGGGCAGAAGAATCAGCCCCAGCATTTT. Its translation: CASSYRWGQKNQPQHF.

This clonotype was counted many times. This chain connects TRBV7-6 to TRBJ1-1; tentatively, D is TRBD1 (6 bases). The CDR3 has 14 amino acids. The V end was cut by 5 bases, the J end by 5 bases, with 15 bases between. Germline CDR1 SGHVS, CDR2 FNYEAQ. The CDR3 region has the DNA TGTGCCAGCAGCCTAGGGGGAACGTCAACTGAAGCTTTCTTT. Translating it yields CASSLGGTSTEAFF.

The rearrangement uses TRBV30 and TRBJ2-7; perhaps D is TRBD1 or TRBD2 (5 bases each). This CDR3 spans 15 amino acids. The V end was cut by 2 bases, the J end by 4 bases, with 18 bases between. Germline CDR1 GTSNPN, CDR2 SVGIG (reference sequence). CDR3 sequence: CAWSREGPDPYEQYF. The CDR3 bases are TGTGCCTGGAGTCGAGAGGGACCCGACCCGTACGAGCAGTACTTC.

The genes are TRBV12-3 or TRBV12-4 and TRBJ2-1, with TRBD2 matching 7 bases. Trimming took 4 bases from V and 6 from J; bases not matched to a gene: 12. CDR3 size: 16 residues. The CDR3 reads CASSSGRVAGRNEQFF. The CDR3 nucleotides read TGTGCCAGCAGTTCGGGGCGGGTAGCGGGCCGCAATGAGCAGTTCTTC.

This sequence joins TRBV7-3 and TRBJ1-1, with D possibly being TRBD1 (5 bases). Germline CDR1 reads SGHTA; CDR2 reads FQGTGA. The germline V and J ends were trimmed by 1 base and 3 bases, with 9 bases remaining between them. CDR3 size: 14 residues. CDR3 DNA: TGTGCCAGCAGCTTAAGTGGAGGGGACACTGAAGCTTTCTTT. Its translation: CASSLSGGDTEAFF.

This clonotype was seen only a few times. The CDR3 DNA sequence: TGCGCCAGCAGCTTCTCGGAACTCTCGTATGGCTACACCTTC. This encodes CASSFSELSYGYTF. This rearrangement joins TRBV5-1 to TRBJ1-2; no firm D call. The CDR3 runs to 14 residues. V was trimmed by 2 bases and J by 5 bases, leaving 13 bases between them. CDR1 and CDR2 (germline): SGHRS, YFSETQ.

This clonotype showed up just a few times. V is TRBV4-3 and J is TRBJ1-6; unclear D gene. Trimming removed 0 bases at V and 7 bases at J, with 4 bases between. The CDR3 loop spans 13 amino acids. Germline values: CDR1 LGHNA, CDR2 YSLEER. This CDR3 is CASSQEYNSPLHF. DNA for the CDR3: TGCGCCAGCAGCCAAGAGTACAATTCACCCCTCCACTTT.

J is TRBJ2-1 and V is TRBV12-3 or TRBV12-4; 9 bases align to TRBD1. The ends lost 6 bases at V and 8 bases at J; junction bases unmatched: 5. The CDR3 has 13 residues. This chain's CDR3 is CASRGQGVHEQFF. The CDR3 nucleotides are TGTGCCAGCAGGGGACAGGGTGTCCATGAGCAGTTCTTC.

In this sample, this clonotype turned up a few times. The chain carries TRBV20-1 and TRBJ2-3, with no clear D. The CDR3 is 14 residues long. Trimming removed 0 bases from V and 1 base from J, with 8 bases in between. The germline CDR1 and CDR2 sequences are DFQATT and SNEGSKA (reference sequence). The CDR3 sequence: CSARDSSGTDTQYF. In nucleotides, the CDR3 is TGCAGTGCTAGAGATTCCAGCGGCACAGATACGCAGTATTTT.

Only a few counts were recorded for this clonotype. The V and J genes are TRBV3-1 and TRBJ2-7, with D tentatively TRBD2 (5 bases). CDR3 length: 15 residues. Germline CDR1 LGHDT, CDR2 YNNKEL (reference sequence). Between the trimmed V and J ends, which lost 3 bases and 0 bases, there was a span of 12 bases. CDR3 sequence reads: CASSHLASSSYEQYF. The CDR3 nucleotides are TGTGCCAGCAGCCATCTAGCTTCGAGCTCCTACGAGCAGTACTTC.

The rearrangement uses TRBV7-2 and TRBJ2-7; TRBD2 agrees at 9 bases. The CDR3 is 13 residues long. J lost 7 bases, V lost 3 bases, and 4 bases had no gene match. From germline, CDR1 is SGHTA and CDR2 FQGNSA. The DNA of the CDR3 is TGTGCCAGCAGCTTCGCGGGGGGGCATGAGCAGTACTTC. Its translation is CASSFAGGHEQYF.

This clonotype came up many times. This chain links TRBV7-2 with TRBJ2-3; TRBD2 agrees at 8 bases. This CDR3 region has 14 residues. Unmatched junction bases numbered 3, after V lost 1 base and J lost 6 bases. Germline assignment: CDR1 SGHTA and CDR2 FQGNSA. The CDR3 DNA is TGTGCCAGCAGCTTAGTCGGCGGGGGGGATACGCAGTATTTT. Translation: CASSLVGGGDTQYF.

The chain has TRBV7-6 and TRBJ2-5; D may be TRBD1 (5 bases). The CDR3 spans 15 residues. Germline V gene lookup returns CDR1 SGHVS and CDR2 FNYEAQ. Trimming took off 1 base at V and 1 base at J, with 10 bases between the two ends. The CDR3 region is CASSLEGTGQETQYF. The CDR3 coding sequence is TGTGCCAGCAGCTTAGAAGGTACAGGCCAAGAGACCCAGTACTTC.

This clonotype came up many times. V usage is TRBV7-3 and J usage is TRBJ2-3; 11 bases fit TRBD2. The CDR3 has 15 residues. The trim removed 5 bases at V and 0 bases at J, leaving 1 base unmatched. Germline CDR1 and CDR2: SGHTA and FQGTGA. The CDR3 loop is CASSRLAGSTDTQYF. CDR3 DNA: TGTGCCAGCAGCCGACTAGCGGGGAGCACAGATACGCAGTATTTT. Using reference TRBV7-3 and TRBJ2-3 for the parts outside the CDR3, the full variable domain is GAGVSQTPSNKVTEKGKYVELRCDPISGHTALYWYRQSLGQGPEFLIYFQGTGAADDSGLPNDRFFAVRPEGSVSTLKIQRTERGDSAVYLCASSRLAGSTDTQYFGPGTRLTVL.

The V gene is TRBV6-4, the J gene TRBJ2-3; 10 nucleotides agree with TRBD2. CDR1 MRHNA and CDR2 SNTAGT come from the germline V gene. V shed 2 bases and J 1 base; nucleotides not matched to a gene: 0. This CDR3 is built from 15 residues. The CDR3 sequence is CASSDGTSGTDTQYF. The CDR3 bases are TGTGCCAGCAGTGACGGGACTAGCGGCACAGATACGCAGTATTTT.

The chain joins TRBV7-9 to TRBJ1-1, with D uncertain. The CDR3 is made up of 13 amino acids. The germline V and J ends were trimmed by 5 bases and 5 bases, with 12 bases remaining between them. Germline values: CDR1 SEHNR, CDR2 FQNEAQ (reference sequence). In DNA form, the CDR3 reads TGTGCCAGCAGCCCTTTGGGAGGAACTGAAGCTTTCTTT. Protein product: CASSPLGGTEAFF.

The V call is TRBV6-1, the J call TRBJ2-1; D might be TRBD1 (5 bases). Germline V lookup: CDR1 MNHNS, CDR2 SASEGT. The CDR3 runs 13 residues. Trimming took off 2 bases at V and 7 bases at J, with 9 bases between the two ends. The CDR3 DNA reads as TGTGCCAGCAGTGAAAACAGGTTAAATGAGCAGTTCTTC. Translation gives CASSENRLNEQFF.